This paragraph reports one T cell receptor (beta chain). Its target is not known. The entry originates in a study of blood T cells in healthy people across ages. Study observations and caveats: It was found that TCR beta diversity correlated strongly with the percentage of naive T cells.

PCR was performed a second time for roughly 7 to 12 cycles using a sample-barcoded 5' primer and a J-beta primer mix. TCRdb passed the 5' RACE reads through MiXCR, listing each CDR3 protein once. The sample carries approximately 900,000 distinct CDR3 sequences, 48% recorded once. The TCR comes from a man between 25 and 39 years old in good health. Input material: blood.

CDR3 sequence (DNA): TGCGCCAGCAGCCCGACACTGAACGACAACACCGGGGAGCTGTTTTTT. Residues: CASSPTLNDNTGELFF. This chain joins TRBV5-1 and TRBJ2-2; D not certain. Germline V gene lookup returns CDR1 SGHRS and CDR2 YFSETQ. V lost 4 bases and J 2 bases, leaving 15 bases between the germline ends. This CDR3 is 16 amino acids long.